Listed below are T cell receptor beta chains from one sample, sequenced in a study of shared clonotypes between healthy human individuals. Generated by immunoSEQ multiplex PCR, the TCRdb table keeps only in-frame clones and is missing some. In the table there are about 2.1 million clones, around 93% of which are singletons. The sequenced material came from naive CD8+ T cells from PBMCs. Receptors originate from a man younger than 35 in good health. Some clones in this sample may be carry-over from other donors' samples. Each CDR3 is given with its conserved first and last residue. The order of the fields is V gene, J gene, clone size, D gene, CDR3 protein, CDR3 DNA. A D gene is named only where the DNA matches it firmly. Clone size is stated in some rows and not others, as once, few, many or a class when expanded.

v_call: TRBV27
j_call: TRBJ1-2
clone_size: -
d_call: -
cdr3_aa: CASSLGGHNYGYTF
cdr3_nt: TGTGCCAGCAGTTTAGGCGGTCATAACTATGGCTACACCTTC

v_call: TRBV5-1
j_call: TRBJ1-1
clone_size: -
d_call: -
cdr3_aa: CASSPPGQPNTEAFF
cdr3_nt: TGCGCCAGCAGCCCCCCGGGACAACCCAACACTGAAGCTTTCTTT

v_call: TRBV2
j_call: TRBJ1-2
clone_size: -
d_call: -
cdr3_aa: CASSEAPWGPYGYTF
cdr3_nt: TGTGCCAGCAGTGAAGCTCCCTGGGGCCCCTATGGCTACACCTTC

v_call: TRBV5-6
j_call: TRBJ2-3
clone_size: -
d_call: -
cdr3_aa: CASSLSIGITYF
cdr3_nt: TGTGCCAGCAGCTTGTCAATTGGAATAACGTATTTT

v_call: TRBV5-1
j_call: TRBJ1-2
clone_size: -
d_call: -
cdr3_aa: CASSLEYMEDGYTF
cdr3_nt: TGCGCCAGCAGCCTCGAGTATATGGAGGATGGCTACACCTTC

v_call: TRBV28
j_call: TRBJ2-7
clone_size: -
d_call: -
cdr3_aa: CASSIPRERGNEQYF
cdr3_nt: TGTGCCAGCAGTATACCCCGGGAGAGGGGGAACGAGCAGTACTTC

v_call: TRBV7-9
j_call: TRBJ1-2
clone_size: once
d_call: -
cdr3_aa: CASSLAGASYGYTF
cdr3_nt: TGTGCCAGCAGCTTGGCTGGGGCGAGCTATGGCTACACCTTC

v_call: TRBV6-5
j_call: TRBJ2-2
clone_size: once
d_call: TRBD2
cdr3_aa: CASSYPTSGDGELFF
cdr3_nt: TGTGCCAGCAGTTACCCGACTAGCGGGGACGGGGAGCTGTTTTTT

v_call: TRBV5-4
j_call: TRBJ2-7
clone_size: -
d_call: -
cdr3_aa: CASSLAGEQYF
cdr3_nt: TGTGCCAGCAGCTTGGCCGGGGAGCAGTACTTC

v_call: TRBV27
j_call: TRBJ2-5
clone_size: -
d_call: TRBD2
cdr3_aa: CASSLLGIAGGPGETQYF
cdr3_nt: TGTGCCAGCAGTTTACTTGGGATAGCGGGAGGGCCCGGAGAGACCCAGTACTTC

v_call: TRBV7-9
j_call: TRBJ2-7
clone_size: -
d_call: -
cdr3_aa: CASSLYSTYEQYF
cdr3_nt: TGTGCCAGCAGCTTATATTCCACCTACGAGCAGTACTTC

v_call: TRBV2
j_call: TRBJ1-1
clone_size: few
d_call: -
cdr3_aa: CASKARAFF
cdr3_nt: TGTGCCAGCAAGGCAAGAGCTTTCTTT

v_call: TRBV11-1
j_call: TRBJ1-5
clone_size: -
d_call: -
cdr3_aa: CASSSGINQPQHF
cdr3_nt: TGTGCCAGCAGCTCAGGGATCAATCAGCCCCAGCATTTT

v_call: TRBV7-9
j_call: TRBJ2-1
clone_size: -
d_call: TRBD2
cdr3_aa: CASSSRGDGTSDNEQFF
cdr3_nt: TGTGCCAGCAGCTCAAGGGGCGACGGGACTAGCGACAATGAGCAGTTCTTC

v_call: TRBV28
j_call: TRBJ2-7
clone_size: -
d_call: TRBD1
cdr3_aa: CASSLRGHEQYF
cdr3_nt: TGTGCCAGCAGTTTGAGGGGGCACGAGCAGTACTTC

v_call: TRBV5-8
j_call: TRBJ2-7
clone_size: -
d_call: -
cdr3_aa: CASSSLRSPLTSYEQYF
cdr3_nt: TGTGCCAGCAGTTCACTAAGGTCCCCATTAACCTCCTACGAGCAGTACTTC

v_call: TRBV7-2
j_call: TRBJ2-7
clone_size: -
d_call: TRBD1
cdr3_aa: CASSFRTGDYEQYF
cdr3_nt: TGTGCCAGCAGCTTTAGGACAGGAGATTACGAGCAGTACTTC

v_call: TRBV9
j_call: TRBJ2-7
clone_size: -
d_call: -
cdr3_aa: CASSVATGSYEQYF
cdr3_nt: TGTGCCAGCAGCGTAGCTACAGGAAGCTACGAGCAGTACTTC

v_call: TRBV5-6
j_call: TRBJ1-1
clone_size: -
d_call: TRBD1
cdr3_aa: CASSPGGAETEAFF
cdr3_nt: TGTGCCAGCAGCCCAGGGGGCGCGGAGACTGAAGCTTTCTTT

v_call: TRBV6-5
j_call: TRBJ1-5
clone_size: few
d_call: -
cdr3_aa: CASTAGFGDNQPQHF
cdr3_nt: TGTGCCAGCACCGCAGGGTTCGGTGACAATCAGCCCCAGCATTTT

v_call: TRBV5-4
j_call: TRBJ2-4
clone_size: -
d_call: TRBD2
cdr3_aa: CASSGGVAGKNIQYF
cdr3_nt: TGTGCCAGCAGCGGGGGTGTAGCGGGTAAAAACATTCAGTACTTC

v_call: TRBV28
j_call: TRBJ2-5
clone_size: -
d_call: -
cdr3_aa: CASSFDAEETQYF
cdr3_nt: TGTGCCAGCAGTTTTGATGCGGAGGAGACCCAGTACTTC

v_call: TRBV9
j_call: TRBJ2-1
clone_size: -
d_call: -
cdr3_aa: CASSVGGRINEQFF
cdr3_nt: TGTGCCAGCAGCGTAGGGGGTAGAATAAATGAGCAGTTCTTC

v_call: TRBV9
j_call: TRBJ2-1
clone_size: -
d_call: TRBD1
cdr3_aa: CASSVTGYGIVNEQFF
cdr3_nt: TGTGCCAGCAGCGTGACAGGGTATGGCATAGTCAATGAGCAGTTCTTC

v_call: TRBV6-1
j_call: TRBJ1-1
clone_size: -
d_call: TRBD1
cdr3_aa: CASRSGTGGTEAFF
cdr3_nt: TGTGCCAGCAGGTCCGGGACAGGGGGCACTGAAGCTTTCTTT

v_call: TRBV13
j_call: TRBJ2-2
clone_size: -
d_call: TRBD1
cdr3_aa: CASSPDRGINTGELFF
cdr3_nt: TGTGCCAGCAGCCCAGACAGGGGGATCAACACCGGGGAGCTGTTTTTT

v_call: TRBV7-8
j_call: TRBJ1-1
clone_size: -
d_call: TRBD1
cdr3_aa: CASSIRTGLENTEAFF
cdr3_nt: TGTGCCAGCAGCATAAGGACAGGGCTCGAGAACACTGAAGCTTTCTTT

v_call: TRBV7-6
j_call: TRBJ1-1
clone_size: -
d_call: -
cdr3_aa: CASSPGAVATEAFF
cdr3_nt: TGTGCCAGCAGCCCAGGGGCCGTGGCCACTGAAGCTTTCTTT

v_call: TRBV6-5
j_call: TRBJ1-1
clone_size: -
d_call: -
cdr3_aa: CATRDTEAFF
cdr3_nt: TGTGCCACTCGAGACACTGAAGCTTTCTTT

v_call: TRBV7-8
j_call: TRBJ2-3
clone_size: -
d_call: -
cdr3_aa: CASSGELADTQYF
cdr3_nt: TGTGCCAGCAGTGGGGAGCTGGCGGATACGCAGTATTTT

v_call: TRBV20-1
j_call: TRBJ2-7
clone_size: -
d_call: -
cdr3_aa: CSARDKASVFF
cdr3_nt: TGCAGTGCTAGAGATAAAGCTAGCGTCTTCTTC

v_call: TRBV28
j_call: TRBJ2-5
clone_size: once
d_call: TRBD1
cdr3_aa: CASSCRDRGSQETQYF
cdr3_nt: TGTGCCAGCAGTTGCCGGGACAGGGGTTCCCAAGAGACCCAGTACTTC

v_call: TRBV28
j_call: TRBJ1-5
clone_size: -
d_call: -
cdr3_aa: CASSFPGQPQHF
cdr3_nt: TGTGCCAGCAGTTTCCCCGGTCAGCCCCAGCATTTT

v_call: TRBV7-9
j_call: TRBJ2-2
clone_size: once
d_call: -
cdr3_aa: CASSPGPPRGELFF
cdr3_nt: TGTGCCAGCAGTCCGGGACCACCTCGGGGGGAGCTGTTTTTT

v_call: TRBV28
j_call: TRBJ1-5
clone_size: -
d_call: -
cdr3_aa: CASSLVVGNQPQHF
cdr3_nt: TGTGCCAGCAGTTTAGTTGTCGGCAATCAGCCCCAGCATTTT

v_call: TRBV27
j_call: TRBJ1-4
clone_size: -
d_call: -
cdr3_aa: CASSLGAGKKLFF
cdr3_nt: TGTGCCAGCAGTTTAGGGGCAGGGAAGAAACTGTTTTTT

v_call: TRBV6-5
j_call: TRBJ2-1
clone_size: -
d_call: TRBD1
cdr3_aa: CASSQWTGDNEQFF
cdr3_nt: TGTGCCAGCAGTCAATGGACAGGAGACAATGAGCAGTTCTTC

v_call: TRBV7-3
j_call: TRBJ2-1
clone_size: -
d_call: -
cdr3_aa: CASSLVRAGLGSEQFF
cdr3_nt: TGTGCCAGCAGCTTGGTCAGAGCGGGCTTGGGCTCCGAGCAGTTCTTC

v_call: TRBV19
j_call: TRBJ2-7
clone_size: -
d_call: -
cdr3_aa: CASSVRGDSHPPYEQYF
cdr3_nt: TGTGCCAGTAGCGTGCGAGGCGACAGTCATCCCCCCTACGAGCAGTACTTC

v_call: TRBV30
j_call: TRBJ2-7
clone_size: -
d_call: -
cdr3_aa: CAWTGEGHEQYF
cdr3_nt: TGTGCCTGGACAGGGGAAGGACACGAGCAGTACTTC

v_call: TRBV28
j_call: TRBJ2-1
clone_size: -
d_call: -
cdr3_aa: CASRIPLGANNEQFF
cdr3_nt: TGTGCCAGCAGGATACCTTTGGGAGCGAACAATGAGCAGTTCTTC

v_call: TRBV21-1
j_call: TRBJ2-7
clone_size: once
d_call: -
cdr3_aa: CASTPYLYRGYHEQYF
cdr3_nt: TGTGCCAGCACACCATACCTTTACAGGGGTTATCACGAGCAGTACTTC

v_call: TRBV5-4
j_call: TRBJ1-1
clone_size: -
d_call: -
cdr3_aa: CASSLRGGMGTFF
cdr3_nt: TGTGCCAGCAGCTTGCGGGGGGGCATGGGGACTTTCTTT

v_call: TRBV4-2
j_call: TRBJ2-7
clone_size: -
d_call: -
cdr3_aa: CASSHIAQGHEQYF
cdr3_nt: TGTGCCAGCAGCCACATCGCACAGGGCCACGAGCAGTACTTC